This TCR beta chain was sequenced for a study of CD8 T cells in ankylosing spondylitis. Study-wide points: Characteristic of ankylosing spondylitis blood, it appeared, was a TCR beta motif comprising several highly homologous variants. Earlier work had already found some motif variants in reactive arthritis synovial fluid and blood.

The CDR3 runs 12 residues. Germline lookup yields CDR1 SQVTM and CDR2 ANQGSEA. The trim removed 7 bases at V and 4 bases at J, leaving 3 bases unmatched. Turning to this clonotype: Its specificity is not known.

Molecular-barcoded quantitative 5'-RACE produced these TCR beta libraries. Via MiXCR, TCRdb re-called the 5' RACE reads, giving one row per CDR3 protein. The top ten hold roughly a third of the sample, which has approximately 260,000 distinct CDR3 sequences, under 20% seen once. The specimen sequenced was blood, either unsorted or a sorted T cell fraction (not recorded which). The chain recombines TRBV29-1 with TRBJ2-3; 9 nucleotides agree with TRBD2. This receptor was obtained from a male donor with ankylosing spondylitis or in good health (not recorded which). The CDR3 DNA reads TGCAGCGCTAGGACTAGCGCAGATACGCAGTATTTT. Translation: CSARTSADTQYF.